This T cell receptor (beta chain) was retrieved from a study of T cell repertoires in cytomegalovirus infection. CDR3 length: 15 residues. CDR1 is SGHAT, CDR2 FQNNGV, per germline. The ends were cut back, 4 bases at V and 0 bases at J, with 12 bases in the middle. MiXCR, run by TCRdb on the reads, gives a single entry per CDR3 protein. The sample lists about 150,000 distinct CDR3 sequences, roughly a quarter occurring once. Sequenced sample: PBMCs. V is TRBV11-2 and J is TRBJ1-1; D is unresolved. This TCR came from a human donor in good health (CMV status not recorded). Some clones in this sample may be carry-over from other donors' samples. The CDR3 is CASSSWRPLNTEAFF. CDR3 nucleotide sequence: TGTGCCAGCAGCTCTTGGAGACCCTTGAACACTGAAGCTTTCTTT.